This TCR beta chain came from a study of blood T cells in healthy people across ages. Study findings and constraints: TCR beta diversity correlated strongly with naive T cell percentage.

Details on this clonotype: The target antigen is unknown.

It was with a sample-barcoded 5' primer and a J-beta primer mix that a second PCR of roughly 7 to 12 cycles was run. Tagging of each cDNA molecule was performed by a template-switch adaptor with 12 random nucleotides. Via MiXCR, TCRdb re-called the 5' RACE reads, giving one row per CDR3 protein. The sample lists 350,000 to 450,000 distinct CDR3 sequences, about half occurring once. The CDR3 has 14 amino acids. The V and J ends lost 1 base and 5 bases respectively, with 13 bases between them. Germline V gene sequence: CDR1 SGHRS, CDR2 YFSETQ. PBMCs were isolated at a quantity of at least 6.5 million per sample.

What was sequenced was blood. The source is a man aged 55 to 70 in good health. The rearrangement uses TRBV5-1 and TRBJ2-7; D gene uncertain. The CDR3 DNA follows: TGCGCCAGCAGCTTGAGTGTCAGATTAGACGAGCAGTACTTC. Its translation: CASSLSVRLDEQYF. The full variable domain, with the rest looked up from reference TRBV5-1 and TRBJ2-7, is KAGVTQTPRYLIKTRGQQVTLSCSPISGHRSVSWYQQTPGQGLQFLFEYFSETQRNKGNFPGRFSGRQFSNSRSEMNVSTLELGDSALYLCASSLSVRLDEQYFGPGTRLTVT.